These T cell receptor beta chains were read from a single sample in a study of Ad26.COV2.S vaccination and SARS-CoV-2 variants. Here immunoSEQ multiplex PCR was the method, and the copy in TCRdb shows in-frame clones only, minus some. The sample records fewer than 50,000 clones, roughly 84% being singletons. Here the sequenced sample was peripheral blood, taken after recovery from COVID-19. These receptors were taken from a human donor who had recovered from COVID-19. Each CDR3 is given with its conserved first and last residue.

TRBJ2-2 | TRBV28 | CASRIRRENTGELFF
TRBJ2-3 | TRBV7-9 | CASSSSDPAADTQYF
TRBJ1-2 | TRBV29-1 | CSVDALGDRESPYGYTF
TRBJ2-2 | TRBV18 | CASSPDRAGELFF
TRBJ2-1 | TRBV27 | CASSFLDEQFF
TRBJ2-5 | TRBV11-2 | CASSLDDPGQETQYF
TRBJ2-7 | TRBV2 | CASSAGTGGVYEQYF
TRBJ2-6 | TRBV6-6 | CASSFPTGGVANVLTF
TRBJ1-1 | TRBV19 | CATRDRDTEAFF
TRBJ2-1 | TRBV7-9 | CASSLRKAGGYNEQFF
TRBJ1-5 | TRBV5-1 | CASSIDGGTQPQHF
TRBJ1-2 | TRBV4-1 | CASSQDLDRGLGGYTF
TRBJ1-2 | TRBV3-1/TRBV3-2 | CASSSLRVRSYGYTF
TRBJ1-2 | TRBV6-1 | CASSDGIGTYGYTF
TRBJ1-6 | TRBV3-1/TRBV3-2 | CASSVGQSYNSPLHF
TRBJ2-1 | TRBV15 | CATPSTCVPPDTSSYNEQFF
TRBJ1-2 | TRBV19 | CASWDRGQANYGYTF
TRBJ1-1 | TRBV6-5 | CASSFSGTENTEAFF
TRBJ2-2 | TRBV30 | CAWSVHPEGSVFF
TRBJ2-6 | TRBV2 | CASSDRGSGTTYSGANVLTF
TRBJ2-2 | TRBV5-1 | CASSPQDTGELFF
TRBJ1-2 | TRBV5-5 | CASSFGRETGYTF
TRBJ2-3 | TRBV27 | CASSRQTDTQYF
TRBJ2-4 | TRBV18 | CASSPPLQGRGTAAKNIQYF
TRBJ1-1 | TRBV28 | CASSFSSAGAGFF
TRBJ1-1 | TRBV6-1 | CASSEGYRLDTEAFF